The 12 T cell receptor beta chains presented below share a single source sample, sequenced in a study of tumor-infiltrating lymphocytes in primary liver carcinoma. Co-extracted RNA and DNA came from approximately 20-30 mg of unsorted bulk tissue. Priming with a constant-region primer yielded TCR beta cDNA from approximately 500 ng total RNA. Slightly modified ARM-PCR with three nested multiplex PCR rounds yielded TCR beta libraries. TRBV1-TRBV30 forward primers paired with a C-beta reverse primer were used in the first two PCR rounds, which ran roughly 9 cycles each. TCRdb called the multiplex PCR reads again in MiXCR, with one record for every CDR3 protein. Of tens of thousands of distinct CDR3 sequences listed, 70% to 80% are singletons. Material for sequencing was liver tumor tissue from sampling region 4. Subset denoted: tumor region T4, right-lateral pole. The receptors here all came from a man aged 35 to 55 with primary liver carcinoma and hepatitis B virus infection.

To note about this clonotype: A read error may account for a junction end that differs from germline. The genes are TRBV11-1 and TRBJ2-3; 7 bases fit TRBD1. The CDR3 covers 15 residues. Germline values: CDR1 SGHAT, CDR2 FQDESV (reference sequence). The CDR3: CVSSPRQGFTDTQYF. DNA of the CDR3: TGTGTCAGCAGCCCGAGACAGGGATTTACAGATACTCAGTATTTT.

The sample holds one count of this clonotype. The V call is TRBV4-1, the J call TRBJ2-2, with TRBD1 matching over 7 bases. J gave up 16 bases and V 4 bases, and 21 bases lay outside the gene matches. Per germline, CDR1 MGHRA and CDR2 YSYEKL. The CDR3 runs 16 residues. The chain's CDR3 is CASSRDDRVNTGVPFF. DNA for the CDR3: TGCGCCAGCAGCCGGGACGACAGGGTGAACACTGGGGTGCCGTTTTTT.

Turning to this clonotype: A much larger clone lies one base from this, so it may be a read error. The chain uses TRBV20-1 and TRBJ2-3; tentatively, D is TRBD1 or TRBD2 (6 bases each). The germline V gene encodes CDR1 DFQATT and CDR2 SNEGSKA (reference sequence). This CDR3 is 15 amino acids long. In nucleotides, the CDR3 is TGCAGTGCTCCCGGCCCTAGGGGGGTCACAGAAACGCAGTATTTT. It is translated as CSAPGPRGVTETQYF.

Worth noting for this clonotype: The CDR3 does not close with the conserved phenylalanine or tryptophan, likely indicating a read error. The chain links TRBV28 to TRBJ1-5, with a weak D call TRBD1 (5 bases). This CDR3 spans 15 amino acids. Germline V CDR1 and CDR2: MDHEN, SYDVKM. V dropped 2 bases and J dropped 1 base, with 9 bases sitting between them. CDR3 sequence (DNA): TGTGCCAGCAGTTTAAGGGGTTTGAGCAATCAGCCCCAGCATTAT. Its translation is CASSLRGLSNQPQHY.

This chain connects TRBV20-1 to TRBJ2-7, with 8 bases lining up with TRBD1. V gave up 7 bases and J gave up 0 bases; unmatched junction bases: 8. Germline CDR1 reads DFQATT; CDR2 reads SNEGSKA (reference sequence). The CDR3 has 14 amino acids. DNA of the CDR3: TGCAGTGTCTCCATCGGGACAGGCTCCTACGAGCAGTACTTC. Translation: CSVSIGTGSYEQYF.

Points on this clonotype: One base away lies a much larger clone, so this may be a sequencing read error. The chain combines TRBV18 with TRBJ1-5, with D uncertain. The germline gives CDR1 KGHSH, CDR2 LQKENI. There are 16 residues in the CDR3. Written as DNA, the CDR3 is TGTGCCAGCTCACCCTCAGAAGTGGCCGACAATCAGTCCCAGCATTTT. Protein sequence: CASSPSEVADNQSQHF. Full variable domain (remainder filled in from reference TRBV18 and TRBJ1-5): NAGVMQNPRHLVRRRGQEARLRCSPMKGHSHVYWYRQLPEEGLKFMVYLQKENIIDESGMPKERFSAEFPKEGPSILRIQQVVRGDSAAYFCASSPSEVADNQSQHFGDGTRLSIL.

As to this clonotype: The conserved closing phenylalanine or tryptophan is absent in this CDR3, likely reflecting a read error. The genes are TRBV30 and TRBJ2-3; 7 nucleotides match TRBD2. Germline values: CDR1 GTSNPN, CDR2 SVGIG (reference sequence). CDR3 length equals 14 residues. DNA for the CDR3: TGTGCCTCCGGCCTCACGGGAGGCACAGATACACAGTATTTG. Its translation is CASGLTGGTDTQYL.

This clonotype was counted a single time. A read error may account for a junction end that differs from germline. The rearrangement uses TRBV28 and TRBJ2-7; a weak D match, TRBD1 (5 bases). The CDR3 has 16 residues. CDR1 and CDR2 (germline): MDHEN, SYDVKM. CDR3 sequence reads: CASSRNTGHPLAEHYF. The CDR3 DNA sequence: TGTGCCAGCAGTCGCAATACAGGACATCCTTTGGCCGAGCACTACTTC.

To note about this clonotype: This may come from a read error, since a much larger clone is one base off. The V gene is TRBV20-1, the J gene TRBJ1-2; D is undetermined. CDR3 size: 12 residues. Germline CDR1 DFQATT, CDR2 SNEGSKA (reference sequence). The CDR3 coding sequence is TGCAATGCTAGAATTCTCGCAGTAGGCTACACCTTC. Its translation: CNARILAVGYTF.

A single count supports this clonotype. One end of the junction fails to match germline, which may point to a read error. This chain links TRBV6-1 with TRBJ2-3; D is unresolved. This CDR3 has 11 residues. Germline lookup yields CDR1 MNHNS and CDR2 SASEGT. The CDR3 protein is CPSSQTDTQYF. The CDR3 region has the DNA TGTCCCAGCAGTCAAACAGATACACAGTATTTC.

About this clonotype itself: The junction does not match germline at one end; this may be a read error. The rearrangement joins TRBV5-1 to TRBJ2-7, with 8 bases lining up with TRBD2. Germline CDR1 SGHRS, CDR2 YFSETQ. This CDR3 is built from 15 residues. DNA for the CDR3: TGCGCCAGCAGCCTGTCTGGGACTAGGAGTTACGCGCAGTACTTC. Protein sequence: CASSLSGTRSYAQYF.

The chain recombines TRBV5-4 with TRBJ2-7; 8 bases agree with TRBD1. The ends lost 8 bases at V and 5 bases at J; junction bases unmatched: 15. The germline gives CDR1 SGHNT, CDR2 YYREEE (reference sequence). This CDR3 is 15 amino acids long. CDR3 coding DNA: TGTGCCAGTAGCCCAACCGGGACAGGCATCGACGAGCAGTACTTC. It codes for CASSPTGTGIDEQYF.